Presented here are 11 T cell receptor beta chains from one specimen sequenced in a study of blood T cell repertoires in COVID-19. The method was immunoSEQ multiplex PCR; TCRdb's version includes in-frame clones alone and lacks a portion of them. Among just over 300,000 clones listed, 80% to 90% were seen once. The sample comprised PBMCs or T cells enriched from blood (not recorded which). The receptors shown here come from a man under 40 who had recovered from COVID-19.

This chain links TRBV10-3 with TRBJ2-7; the D is unclear. V was pared by 7 bases and J by 5 bases, with 15 bases between. The V gene's germline CDR1 is ENHRY and CDR2 SYGVKD. CDR3 length: 13 amino acids. The CDR3 nucleotides are TGTGCCATCACGCCTGCGGCCTTCCACGAGCAGTACTTC. It yields the protein CAITPAAFHEQYF.

This clone was observed once. The chain uses TRBV12-3 or TRBV12-4 and TRBJ1-5; D perhaps matches TRBD1 (6 bases). The CDR3 runs 13 residues. Deletions cut 8 bases from V and 3 bases from J, with 11 bases between. The CDR3 sequence: CASRQGNNQPQHF. CDR3 DNA sequence: TGTGCCAGCCGTCAGGGGAACAATCAGCCCCAGCATTTT.

The V and J genes are TRBV6-5 and TRBJ1-2; possibly TRBD1 for D (6 bases). CDR1 and CDR2 (germline): MNHEY, SVGAGI. The CDR3 runs to 15 residues. Deletions cut 8 bases from V and 7 bases from J, with 23 bases between. The CDR3 reads CASLSAPGEYRGYTF. CDR3 coding DNA: TGTGCCAGCTTAAGTGCACCAGGGGAATATCGTGGCTACACCTTC.

The chain joins TRBV5-1 to TRBJ2-5, with 9 bases fitting TRBD1. Germline assignment: CDR1 SGHRS and CDR2 YFSETQ. V gave up 4 bases and J gave up 4 bases; unmatched junction bases: 5. The CDR3 has 14 amino acids. The CDR3 DNA is TGCGCCAGCAGCCCACAGGGGGCCCGAGAGACCCAGTACTTC. Translating gives CASSPQGARETQYF.

The sample holds many counts of this clone. The chain employs TRBV10-3 and TRBJ1-5; D unclear. Trimming took 2 bases from V and 10 from J, leaving 12 bases between them. This CDR3 region has 13 residues. In germline, CDR1 is ENHRY, CDR2 SYGVKD. The CDR3 nucleotides are TGTGCCATCAGTGAGGTCCGCGAGGGCCCCCAGCATTTT. It codes for CAISEVREGPQHF.

The table lists this clone with a count of one. The J gene is TRBJ1-2, the V gene TRBV6-2 or TRBV6-3, with D perhaps TRBD1 (5 bases). Germline CDR1 reads MNHEY; CDR2 reads SVGEGT. Trimming pared 2 bases from V and 2 bases from J, leaving 15 bases between. CDR3 length equals 16 residues. The CDR3: CASSYPRRGRNYGYTF. DNA of the CDR3: TGTGCCAGCAGTTACCCGCGGAGGGGACGGAACTATGGCTACACCTTC.

The gene calls are TRBV6-5 and TRBJ1-1, with no clear D. Germline V gives CDR1 MNHEY, CDR2 SVGAGI. V was trimmed by 6 bases and J by 7 bases, leaving 9 bases between them. The CDR3 is 11 residues long. The chain's CDR3 is CASRAVLEAFF. CDR3 sequence (DNA): TGTGCCAGCAGGGCGGTGCTTGAAGCTTTCTTT.

V gene TRBV5-4 combines with J gene TRBJ1-2; D is unresolved. The V end lost 1 base, the J end lost 0 bases, and 7 bases lay between the germline ends. CDR3 size: 14 residues. Germline CDR1 is SGHNT and CDR2 is YYREEE (reference sequence). The chain's CDR3 is CASSLPGSNYGYTF. The CDR3 nucleotides are TGTGCCAGCAGCTTGCCGGGATCTAACTATGGCTACACCTTC.

This chain's CDR3 is CASIRERQGAYGYTF. The CDR3 DNA sequence: TGCGCCAGCATAAGGGAGAGGCAGGGGGCGTATGGCTACACCTTC. The chain has TRBV23-1 and TRBJ1-2; 8 bases line up with TRBD1. TRBV23-1 is an open reading frame, and its role is uncertain. J was trimmed by 5 bases and V by 7 bases; bases with no gene match: 12. The CDR3 loop spans 15 amino acids.

This chain joins TRBV18 and TRBJ2-5; D is possibly TRBD1 (6 bases). Looked up from germline, CDR1 is KGHSH and CDR2 is LQKENI. CDR3 length: 14 amino acids. V was clipped by 3 bases and J by 2 bases, with 10 bases between them. The CDR3 sequence is CASSPGTKQETQYF. The CDR3 DNA follows: TGTGCCAGCTCACCCGGGACAAAACAAGAGACCCAGTACTTC.

Worth noting for this clone: One end of the junction does not line up with germline, which may come from a read error. The chain employs TRBV13 and TRBJ1-1; tentatively, D is TRBD1 (6 bases). Germline V gene sequence: CDR1 PRHDT, CDR2 FYEKMQ (reference sequence). CDR3 length equals 11 residues. The CDR3 DNA reads TGTGCCAGCAGCGTAGGACAGAAAGCTTTCTTT. Protein: CASSVGQKAFF.